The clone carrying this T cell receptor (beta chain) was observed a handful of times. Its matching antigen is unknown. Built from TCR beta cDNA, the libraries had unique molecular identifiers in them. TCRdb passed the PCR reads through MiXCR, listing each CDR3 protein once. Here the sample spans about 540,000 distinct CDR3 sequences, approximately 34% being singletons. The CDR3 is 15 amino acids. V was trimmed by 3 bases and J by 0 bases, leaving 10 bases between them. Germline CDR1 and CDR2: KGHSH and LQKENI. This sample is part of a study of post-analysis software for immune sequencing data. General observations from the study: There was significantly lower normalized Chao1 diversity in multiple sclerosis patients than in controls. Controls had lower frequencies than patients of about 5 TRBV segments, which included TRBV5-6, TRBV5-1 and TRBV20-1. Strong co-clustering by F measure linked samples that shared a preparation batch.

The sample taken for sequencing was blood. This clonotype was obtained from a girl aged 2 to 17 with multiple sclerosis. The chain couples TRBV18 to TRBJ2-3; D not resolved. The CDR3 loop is CASSPTKGSTDTQYF. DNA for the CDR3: TGTGCCAGCTCACCCACGAAGGGTAGCACAGATACGCAGTATTTT.